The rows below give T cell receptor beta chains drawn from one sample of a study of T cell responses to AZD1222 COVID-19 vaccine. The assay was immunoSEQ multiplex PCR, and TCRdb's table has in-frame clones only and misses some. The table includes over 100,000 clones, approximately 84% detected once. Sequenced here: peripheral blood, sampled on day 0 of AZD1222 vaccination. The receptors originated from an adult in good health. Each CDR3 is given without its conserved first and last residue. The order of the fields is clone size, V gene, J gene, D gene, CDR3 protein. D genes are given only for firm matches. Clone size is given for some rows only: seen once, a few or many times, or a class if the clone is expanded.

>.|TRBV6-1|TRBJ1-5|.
ASSEVPGVYSNQPQH
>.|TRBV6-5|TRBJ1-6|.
ASSYSINSPLH
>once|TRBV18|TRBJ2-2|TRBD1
ASSPGQGHSTGELF
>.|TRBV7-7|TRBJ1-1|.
ASSSWMGATEAF
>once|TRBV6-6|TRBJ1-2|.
ASSYSGLLSYGYT
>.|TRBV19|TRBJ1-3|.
ASSPSNRGRGNTIY
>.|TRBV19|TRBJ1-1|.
ASRSGLLNRNTEAF
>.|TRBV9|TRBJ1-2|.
ASSVREKPNYGYT
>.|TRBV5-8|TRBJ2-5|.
ASSFRGVETQY
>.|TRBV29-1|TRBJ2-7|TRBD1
SVEDRDREEGYEQY
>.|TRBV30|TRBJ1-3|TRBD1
AWTGRDRRNTIY
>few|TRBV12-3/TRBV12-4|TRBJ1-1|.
ASSFTGTEAF
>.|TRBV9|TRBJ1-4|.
ASSERDRRGEKLF
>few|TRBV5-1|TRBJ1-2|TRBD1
ASSYSGGFGNYGYT
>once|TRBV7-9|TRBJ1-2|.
ASSLTSRFPALGYT
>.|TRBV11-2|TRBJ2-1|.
ASSGTNYNEQF
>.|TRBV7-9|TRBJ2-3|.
ASSQMGRGYQDTQY
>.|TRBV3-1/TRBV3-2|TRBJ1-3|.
ASSQGTTSGNTIY
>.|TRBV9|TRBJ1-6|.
ASSPPDTGLPLH
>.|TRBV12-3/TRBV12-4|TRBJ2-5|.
ASSLGGQETQY
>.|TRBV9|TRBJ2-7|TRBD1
ASSAGTGYEQY
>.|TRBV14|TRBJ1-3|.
ASSHDRMDTIY
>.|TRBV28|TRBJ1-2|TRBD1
ASRGQGWSGYT
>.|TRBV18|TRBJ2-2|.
ASSTLGGTNTGELF